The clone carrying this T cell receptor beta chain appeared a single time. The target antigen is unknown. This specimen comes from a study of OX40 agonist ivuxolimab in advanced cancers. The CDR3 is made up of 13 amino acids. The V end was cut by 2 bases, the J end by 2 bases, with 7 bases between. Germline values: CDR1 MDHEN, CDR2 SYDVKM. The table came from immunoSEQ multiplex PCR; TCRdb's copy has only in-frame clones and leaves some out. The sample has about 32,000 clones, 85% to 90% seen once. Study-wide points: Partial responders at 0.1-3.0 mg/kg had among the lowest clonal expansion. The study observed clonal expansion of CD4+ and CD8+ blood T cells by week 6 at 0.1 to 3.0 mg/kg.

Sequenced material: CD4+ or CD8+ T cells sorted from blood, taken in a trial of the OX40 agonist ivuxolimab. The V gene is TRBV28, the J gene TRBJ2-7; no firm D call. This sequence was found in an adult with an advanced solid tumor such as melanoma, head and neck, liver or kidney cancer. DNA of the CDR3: TGTGCCAGCAGTTTACAGGCTACCTACGAGCAGTACTTC. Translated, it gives CASSLQATYEQYF.